The rows below give T cell receptor beta chains drawn from one sample of a study of T-cell reconstitution after alpha-beta-depleted transplantation in children. TCRdb re-derived calls from the PCR reads in MiXCR, one entry per CDR3 protein. The sample carries more than 500,000 distinct CDR3 sequences, 11% recorded once. The sample was PBMCs, mostly from graft donor cells, taken 180 days after TCRalphabeta/CD19-depleted stem cell transplant. The source is a female patient aged 2 to 10 who had a stem cell transplant for aplastic anemia, so the T cells may come from the graft donor. CDR3s include the opening cysteine and the closing phenylalanine or tryptophan. The D gene is left open where the match is weak. Expanded clones get a size class; other rows say once, few or many, or leave the size out.

D	V	J	size	DNA	CDR3
NA	TRBV7-2	TRBJ2-2	few	TGTGCCAGCAGCTTATTGGCGCTCGGCGGGGAGCTGTTTTTT	CASSLLALGGELFF
TRBD2	TRBV28	TRBJ2-5	NA	TGTGCCAGCAGACGGACTAGCGGGGACCAAGAGACCCAGTACTTC	CASRRTSGDQETQYF
NA	TRBV20-1	TRBJ2-3	NA	TGCAGTGCCGTGGCCGGGACTTACCGCACAGATACGCAGTATTTT	CSAVAGTYRTDTQYF
NA	TRBV19	TRBJ2-7	few	TGTGCCAGCTCGCCCGGGTCTGGGCACTCCGAGCAGTACTTC	CASSPGSGHSEQYF
TRBD2	TRBV18	TRBJ2-3	many	TGTGCCAGCTCACCAGCTAGCGGGAGAACAGATACGCAGTATTTT	CASSPASGRTDTQYF
NA	TRBV5-6	TRBJ2-1	NA	TGTGCCAGCAGCTTGGACCCACTAGCCGGGTACAATGAGCAGTTCTTC	CASSLDPLAGYNEQFF
NA	TRBV15	TRBJ2-2	NA	TGTGCCACCAGCAGAGAAGGCTTCTGGAGGGCCGGGGAGCTGTTTTTT	CATSREGFWRAGELFF
NA	TRBV12-5	TRBJ2-1	many	TGTGCTAGTGGAATACAGGGTAAGACCTACAATGAGCAGTTCTTC	CASGIQGKTYNEQFF
NA	TRBV21-1	TRBJ2-4	few	TGTGCCAGCAGCATAACGGGCCCCTTGGCCAAAAACATTCAGTACTTC	CASSITGPLAKNIQYF
NA	TRBV9	TRBJ1-2	NA	TGTGCCAGCAGCGCCGGGGTCACTGAGTTTCCAACGATGGCTAACACCTTC	CASSAGVTEFPTMANTF
TRBD2	TRBV12-3/TRBV12-4	TRBJ2-7	NA	TGTGCCAGCAGTACGGGACTAGCGGGCTACGAGCAGTACTTC	CASSTGLAGYEQYF
NA	TRBV20-1	TRBJ2-7	many	TGCAGTGCTAGGGCCCCCTCCGGGGGAGTCTACGAGCAGTACTTC	CSARAPSGGVYEQYF
NA	TRBV20-1	TRBJ1-6	few	TGCAGTGCTAGAGCTGAGATTGCGCAGCCCATATTCTATTCACCCCTCCACTTT	CSARAEIAQPIFYSPLHF
TRBD1	TRBV7-9	TRBJ2-1	many	TGTGCCAGCACCACCGGACAGGGCTCCTACAATGAGCAGTTCTTC	CASTTGQGSYNEQFF
NA	TRBV18	TRBJ2-3	NA	TGTGCCAGCTCACCATCTAACAGGGAAGACACAGATACGCAGTATTTT	CASSPSNREDTDTQYF
NA	TRBV7-9	TRBJ1-1	few	TGTGCCAGCAGCTCCCGTAGGGCGGGCAACACTGAAGCTTTCTTT	CASSSRRAGNTEAFF
NA	TRBV28	TRBJ2-7	many	TGTGCCAGCAGTACAGGAGGCGAAAGTCGGCAGTACTTC	CASSTGGESRQYF
NA	TRBV20-1	TRBJ2-7	NA	TGCAGTGCTAGAGACCGCCTATACGAGCAGTACTTC	CSARDRLYEQYF
NA	TRBV6-2/TRBV6-3	TRBJ2-1	NA	TGTGCCAGCAAGACAGCGGGACAGAGTGACAATGAGCAGTTCTTC	CASKTAGQSDNEQFF
NA	TRBV30	TRBJ1-4	once	TGTGCCTGGAGACGGGGGACTGCAACTAATGAAAAACTGTTTTTT	CAWRRGTATNEKLFF